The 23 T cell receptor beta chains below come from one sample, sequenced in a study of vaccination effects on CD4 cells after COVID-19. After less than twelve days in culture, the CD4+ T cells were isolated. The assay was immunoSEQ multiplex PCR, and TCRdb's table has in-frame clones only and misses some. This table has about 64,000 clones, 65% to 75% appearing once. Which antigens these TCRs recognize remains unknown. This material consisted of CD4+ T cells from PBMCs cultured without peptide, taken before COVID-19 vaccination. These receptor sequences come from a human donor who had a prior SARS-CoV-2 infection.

CDR3: CASNRDRAYEQYF. The CDR3 coding sequence is TGTGCCAGCAATAGGGACAGGGCCTACGAGCAGTACTTC. This chain joins TRBV2 and TRBJ2-7; 9 bases fit TRBD1. The CDR3 contains 13 residues. Trimming took 7 bases from V and 2 from J; bases not matched to a gene: 3. Per germline, CDR1 SNHLY and CDR2 FYNNEI.

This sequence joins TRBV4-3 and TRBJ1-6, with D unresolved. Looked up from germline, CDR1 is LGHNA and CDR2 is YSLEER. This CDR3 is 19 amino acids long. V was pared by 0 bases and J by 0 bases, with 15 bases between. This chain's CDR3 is CASSQESGTLSSYNSPLHF. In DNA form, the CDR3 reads TGCGCCAGCAGCCAAGAATCTGGAACCCTTAGCTCCTATAATTCACCCCTCCACTTT.

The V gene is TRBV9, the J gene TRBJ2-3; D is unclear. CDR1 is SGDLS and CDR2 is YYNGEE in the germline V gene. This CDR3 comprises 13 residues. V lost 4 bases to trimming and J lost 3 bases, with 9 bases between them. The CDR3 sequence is CASSPPATDTQYF. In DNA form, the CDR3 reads TGTGCCAGCAGCCCCCCGGCGACAGATACGCAGTATTTT.

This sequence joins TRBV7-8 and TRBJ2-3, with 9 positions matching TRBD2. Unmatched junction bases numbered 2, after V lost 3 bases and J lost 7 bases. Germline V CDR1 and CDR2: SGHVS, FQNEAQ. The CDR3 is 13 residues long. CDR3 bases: TGTGCCAGCAGCTTGCGGGGGGGATATACGCAGTATTTT. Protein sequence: CASSLRGGYTQYF.

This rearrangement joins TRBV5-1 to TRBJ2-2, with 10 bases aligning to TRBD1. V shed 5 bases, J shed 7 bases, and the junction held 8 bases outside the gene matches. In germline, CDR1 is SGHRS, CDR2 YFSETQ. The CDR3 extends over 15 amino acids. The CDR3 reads CASSRTGGPDGELFF. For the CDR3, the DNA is TGCGCCAGCAGTCGGACAGGGGGGCCAGACGGGGAGCTGTTTTTT.

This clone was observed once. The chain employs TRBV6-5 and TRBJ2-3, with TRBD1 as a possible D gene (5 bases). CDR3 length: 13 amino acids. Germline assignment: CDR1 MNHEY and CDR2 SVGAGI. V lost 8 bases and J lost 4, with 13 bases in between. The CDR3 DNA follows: TGTGCCAGCCAGGGTACCCACCCAGATACGCAGTATTTT. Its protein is CASQGTHPDTQYF.

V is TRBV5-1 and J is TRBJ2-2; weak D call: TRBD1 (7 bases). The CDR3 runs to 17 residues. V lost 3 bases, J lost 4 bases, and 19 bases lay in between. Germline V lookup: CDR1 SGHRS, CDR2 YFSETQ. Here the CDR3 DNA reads TGCGCCAGCAGCTCAGGCAACAGGGGAGGTAGCACCGGGGAGCTGTTTTTT. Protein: CASSSGNRGGSTGELFF.

DNA of the CDR3: TGTGCCAGCAGCTTGGCCGTGCAAAACACAGATACGCAGTATTTT. This translates into CASSLAVQNTDTQYF. J is TRBJ2-3 and V is TRBV5-4; D is unresolved. Looked up from germline, CDR1 is SGHNT and CDR2 is YYREEE (reference sequence). This CDR3 spans 15 amino acids. Deletions cut 0 bases from V and 2 bases from J, with 10 bases between.

The chain's CDR3 is CASSISHKGTEAFF. CDR3 DNA sequence: TGTGCCAGTAGTATAAGTCACAAGGGCACTGAAGCTTTCTTT. The gene calls are TRBV19 and TRBJ1-1, with no clear D. The CDR3 runs 14 residues. The V end was cut by 2 bases, the J end by 4 bases, with 11 bases between. CDR1 and CDR2 (germline): LNHDA, SQIVND (reference sequence).

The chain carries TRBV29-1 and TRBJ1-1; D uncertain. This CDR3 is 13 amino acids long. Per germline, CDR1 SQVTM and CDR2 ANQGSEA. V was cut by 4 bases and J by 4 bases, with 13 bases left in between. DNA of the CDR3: TGCAGCGTTGTAGGAGGGTGGGGCACTGAAGCTTTCTTT. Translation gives CSVVGGWGTEAFF.

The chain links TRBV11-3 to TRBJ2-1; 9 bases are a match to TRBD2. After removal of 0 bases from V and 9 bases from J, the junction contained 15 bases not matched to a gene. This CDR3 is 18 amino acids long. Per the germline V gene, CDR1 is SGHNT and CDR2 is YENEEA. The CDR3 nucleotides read TGTGCCAGCAGCTTAGACCTACTTGTAGCGGGAGTTATATCTGAGCAGTTCTTC. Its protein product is CASSLDLLVAGVISEQFF.

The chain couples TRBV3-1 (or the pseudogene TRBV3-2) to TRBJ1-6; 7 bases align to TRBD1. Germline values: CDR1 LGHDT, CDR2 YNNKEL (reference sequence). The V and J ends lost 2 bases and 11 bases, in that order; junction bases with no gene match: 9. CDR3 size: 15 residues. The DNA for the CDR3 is TGTGCCAGCAGCCAACGACAGGGAGGATTTACACCCCTCCACTTT. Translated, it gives CASSQRQGGFTPLHF.

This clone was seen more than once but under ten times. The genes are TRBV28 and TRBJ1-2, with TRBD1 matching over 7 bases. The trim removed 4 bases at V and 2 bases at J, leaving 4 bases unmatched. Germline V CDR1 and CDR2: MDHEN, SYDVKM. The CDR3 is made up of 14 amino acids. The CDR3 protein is CASSSPGQNYGYTF. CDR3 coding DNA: TGTGCCAGCAGTTCACCGGGACAGAACTATGGCTACACCTTC.

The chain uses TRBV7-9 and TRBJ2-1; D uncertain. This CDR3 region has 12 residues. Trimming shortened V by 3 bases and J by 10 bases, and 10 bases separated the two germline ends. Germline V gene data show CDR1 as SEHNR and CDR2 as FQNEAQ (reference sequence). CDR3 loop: CASSFRRQEQFF. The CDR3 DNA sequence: TGTGCCAGCAGCTTTCGACGCCAAGAGCAGTTCTTC.

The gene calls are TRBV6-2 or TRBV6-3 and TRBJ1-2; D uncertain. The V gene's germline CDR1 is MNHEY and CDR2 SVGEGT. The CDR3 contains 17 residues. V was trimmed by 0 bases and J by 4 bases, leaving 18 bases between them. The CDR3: CASSYSISSGTTYGYTF. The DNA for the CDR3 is TGTGCCAGCAGTTACTCGATATCTTCGGGTACTACCTATGGCTACACCTTC.

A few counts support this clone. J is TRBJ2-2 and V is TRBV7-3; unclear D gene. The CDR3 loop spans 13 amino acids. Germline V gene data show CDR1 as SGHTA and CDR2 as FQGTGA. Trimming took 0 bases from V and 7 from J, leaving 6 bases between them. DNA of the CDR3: TGTGCCAGCAGCTTAACAGGTGACGGGGAGCTGTTTTTT. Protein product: CASSLTGDGELFF.

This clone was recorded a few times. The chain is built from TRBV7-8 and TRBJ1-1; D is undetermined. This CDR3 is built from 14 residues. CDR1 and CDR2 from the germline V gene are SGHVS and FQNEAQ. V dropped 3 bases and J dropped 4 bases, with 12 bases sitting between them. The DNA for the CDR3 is TGTGCCAGCAGCTTCCGGGAAGGAACCACTGAAGCTTTCTTT. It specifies CASSFREGTTEAFF.

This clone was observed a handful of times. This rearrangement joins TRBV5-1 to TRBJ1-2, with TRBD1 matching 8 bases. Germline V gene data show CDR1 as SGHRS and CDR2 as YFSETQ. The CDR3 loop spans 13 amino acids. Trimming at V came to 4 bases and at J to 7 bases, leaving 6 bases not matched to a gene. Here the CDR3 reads CASSPDRAAGYTF. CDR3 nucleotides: TGCGCCAGCAGCCCGGACAGGGCGGCTGGCTACACCTTC.

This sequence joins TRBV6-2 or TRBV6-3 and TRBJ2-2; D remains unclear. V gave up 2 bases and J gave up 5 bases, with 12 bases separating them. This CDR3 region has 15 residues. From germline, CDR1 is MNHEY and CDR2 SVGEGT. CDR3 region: CASSYQGVVTGELFF. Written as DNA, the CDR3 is TGTGCCAGCAGTTACCAAGGAGTAGTTACCGGGGAGCTGTTTTTT.

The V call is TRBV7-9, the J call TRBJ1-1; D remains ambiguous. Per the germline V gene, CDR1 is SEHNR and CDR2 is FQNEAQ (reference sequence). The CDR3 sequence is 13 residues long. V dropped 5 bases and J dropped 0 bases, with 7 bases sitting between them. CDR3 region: CASSAKMNTEAFF. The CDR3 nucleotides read TGTGCCAGCAGCGCTAAGATGAACACTGAAGCTTTCTTT.

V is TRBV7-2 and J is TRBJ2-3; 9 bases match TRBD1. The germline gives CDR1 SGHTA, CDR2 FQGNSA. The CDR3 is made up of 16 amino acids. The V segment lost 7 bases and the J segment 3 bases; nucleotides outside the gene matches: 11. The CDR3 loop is CASNIQGAGSTDTQYF. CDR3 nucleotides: TGTGCCAGCAACATACAGGGGGCGGGGAGTACAGATACGCAGTATTTT.

Here the CDR3 reads CASSQGLSPLHF. The CDR3, as DNA: TGTGCCAGCAGCCAAGGATTGTCACCCCTCCACTTT. V and J are TRBV3-1 (or the pseudogene TRBV3-2) and TRBJ1-6, with D hard to call. The CDR3 totals 12 residues. V gave up 1 base and J gave up 10 bases, with 5 bases separating them. CDR1 and CDR2 from the germline V gene are LGHDT and YNNKEL (reference sequence).

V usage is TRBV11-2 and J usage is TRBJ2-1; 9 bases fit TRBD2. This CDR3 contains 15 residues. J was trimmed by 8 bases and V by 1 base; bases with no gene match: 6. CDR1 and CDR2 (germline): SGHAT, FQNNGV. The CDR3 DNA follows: TGTGCCAGCAGCTTAGGCCTAGCGGGACGAGATGAGCAGTTCTTC. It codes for CASSLGLAGRDEQFF.